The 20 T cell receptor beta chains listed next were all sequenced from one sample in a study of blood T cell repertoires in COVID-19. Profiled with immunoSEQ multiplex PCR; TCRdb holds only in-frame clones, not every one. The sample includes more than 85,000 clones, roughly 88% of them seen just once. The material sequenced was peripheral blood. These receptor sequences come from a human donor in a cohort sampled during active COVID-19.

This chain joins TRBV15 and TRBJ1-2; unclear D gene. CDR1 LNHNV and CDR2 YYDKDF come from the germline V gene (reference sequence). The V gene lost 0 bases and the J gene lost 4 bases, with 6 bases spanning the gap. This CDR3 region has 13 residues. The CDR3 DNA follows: TGTGCCACCAGCAGAGATCGGGTCTATGGCTACACCTTC. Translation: CATSRDRVYGYTF.

CDR3 DNA: TGTGCCAGCAAAAAACGGGGGGGCCTGTCCAATGAGCAGTTCTTC. Its protein is CASKKRGGLSNEQFF. The genes are TRBV11-2 and TRBJ2-1, with 8 nucleotides matching TRBD2. This CDR3 contains 15 residues. Germline CDR1 is SGHAT and CDR2 is FQNNGV. V dropped 7 bases and J dropped 6; count of bases not matched to a gene: 11.

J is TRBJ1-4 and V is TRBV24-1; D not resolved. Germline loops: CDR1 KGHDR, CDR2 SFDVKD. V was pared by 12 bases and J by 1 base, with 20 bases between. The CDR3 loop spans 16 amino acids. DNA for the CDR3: TGTGCCCCCGAGGTTGAAACGAAGCGAACTAATGAAAAACTGTTTTTT. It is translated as CAPEVETKRTNEKLFF.

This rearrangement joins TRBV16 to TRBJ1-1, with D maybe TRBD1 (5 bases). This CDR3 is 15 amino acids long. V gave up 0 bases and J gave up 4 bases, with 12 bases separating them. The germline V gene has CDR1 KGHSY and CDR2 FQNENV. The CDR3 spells CASSQSRGVSTEAFF. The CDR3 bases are TGTGCCAGCAGCCAATCCCGGGGGGTGAGCACTGAAGCTTTCTTT.

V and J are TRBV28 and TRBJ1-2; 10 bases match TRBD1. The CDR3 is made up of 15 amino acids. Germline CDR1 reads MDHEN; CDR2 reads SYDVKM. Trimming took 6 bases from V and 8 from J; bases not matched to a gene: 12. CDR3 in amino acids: CASSSSGTGDGGYTF. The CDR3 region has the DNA TGTGCCAGCAGCAGCTCGGGGACAGGGGATGGAGGCTACACCTTC.

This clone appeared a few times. This chain's CDR3 is CASSSAALNTEAFF. In DNA form, the CDR3 reads TGTGCCAGCAGTTCCGCGGCCCTGAACACTGAAGCTTTCTTT. The chain links TRBV27 to TRBJ1-1; D call uncertain. The CDR3 sequence is 14 residues long. V was trimmed by 4 bases and J by 0 bases, leaving 9 bases between them. Germline values: CDR1 MNHEY, CDR2 SMNVEV (reference sequence).

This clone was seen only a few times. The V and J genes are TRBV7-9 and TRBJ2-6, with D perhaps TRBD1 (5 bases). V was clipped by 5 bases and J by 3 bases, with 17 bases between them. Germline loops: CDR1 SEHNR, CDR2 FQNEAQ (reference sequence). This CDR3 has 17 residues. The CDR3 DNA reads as TGTGCCAGCAGCCCAGACCAGGGCAGAAGTGGGGCCAACGTCCTGACTTTC. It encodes CASSPDQGRSGANVLTF.

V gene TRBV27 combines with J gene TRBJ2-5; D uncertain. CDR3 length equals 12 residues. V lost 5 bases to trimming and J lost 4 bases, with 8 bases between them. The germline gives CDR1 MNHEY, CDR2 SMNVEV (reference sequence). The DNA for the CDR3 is TGTGCCAGCAGTCCCGGAGTAGAGACCCAGTACTTC. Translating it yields CASSPGVETQYF.

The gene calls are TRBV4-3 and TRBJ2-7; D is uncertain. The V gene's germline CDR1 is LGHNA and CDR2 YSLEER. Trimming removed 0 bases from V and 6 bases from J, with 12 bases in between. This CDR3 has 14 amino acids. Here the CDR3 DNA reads TGCGCCAGCAGCCAAGATCGAACTGGGCGCGAGCAGTACTTC. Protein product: CASSQDRTGREQYF.

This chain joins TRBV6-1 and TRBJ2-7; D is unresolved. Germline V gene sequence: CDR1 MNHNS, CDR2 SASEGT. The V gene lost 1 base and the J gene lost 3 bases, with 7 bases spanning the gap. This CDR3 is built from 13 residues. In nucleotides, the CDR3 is TGTGCCAGCAGTGAAGGACTTTACTACGAGCAGTACTTC. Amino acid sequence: CASSEGLYYEQYF.

CDR3 in amino acids: CASSQTGGSQPQHF. CDR3 sequence (DNA): TGTGCCAGTAGTCAGACCGGGGGGTCTCAGCCCCAGCATTTT. The chain recombines TRBV19 with TRBJ1-5; D might be TRBD1 (5 bases). The ends were cut back, 5 bases at V and 6 bases at J, with 14 bases in the middle. Germline V gene data show CDR1 as LNHDA and CDR2 as SQIVND (reference sequence). The CDR3 consists of 14 residues.

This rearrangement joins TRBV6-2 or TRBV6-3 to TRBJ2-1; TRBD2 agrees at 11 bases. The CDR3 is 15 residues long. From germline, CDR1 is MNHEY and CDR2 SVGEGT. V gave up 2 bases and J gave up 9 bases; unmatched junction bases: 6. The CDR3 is CASSYERLAGSEQFF. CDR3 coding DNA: TGTGCCAGCAGTTACGAGAGACTAGCGGGGTCTGAGCAGTTCTTC.

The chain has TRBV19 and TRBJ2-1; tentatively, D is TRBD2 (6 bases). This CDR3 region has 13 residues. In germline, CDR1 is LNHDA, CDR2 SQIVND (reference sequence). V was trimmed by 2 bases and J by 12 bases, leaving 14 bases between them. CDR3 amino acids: CASSIMDGGGQFF. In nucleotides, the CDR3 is TGTGCCAGTAGTATAATGGATGGGGGAGGGCAGTTCTTC.

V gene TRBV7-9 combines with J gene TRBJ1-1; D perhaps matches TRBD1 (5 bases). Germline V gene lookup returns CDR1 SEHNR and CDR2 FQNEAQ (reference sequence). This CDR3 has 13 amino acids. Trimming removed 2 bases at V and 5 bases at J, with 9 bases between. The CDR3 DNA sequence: TGTGCCAGCAGCTTACAGGGTTTAACTGAAGCTTTCTTT. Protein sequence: CASSLQGLTEAFF.

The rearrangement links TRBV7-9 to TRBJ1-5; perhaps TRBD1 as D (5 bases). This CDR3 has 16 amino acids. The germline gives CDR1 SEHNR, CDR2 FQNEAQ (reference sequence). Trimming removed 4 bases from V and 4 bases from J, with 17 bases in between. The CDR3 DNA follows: TGTGCCAGCAGCTCGGCCCGGGGGTCGGAGAATCAGCCCCAGCATTTT. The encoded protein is CASSSARGSENQPQHF.

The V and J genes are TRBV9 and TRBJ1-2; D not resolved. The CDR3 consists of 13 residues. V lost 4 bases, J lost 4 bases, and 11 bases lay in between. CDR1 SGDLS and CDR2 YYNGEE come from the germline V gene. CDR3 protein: CASSREFLYGYTF. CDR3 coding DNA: TGTGCCAGCAGCCGGGAGTTCCTCTATGGCTACACCTTC.

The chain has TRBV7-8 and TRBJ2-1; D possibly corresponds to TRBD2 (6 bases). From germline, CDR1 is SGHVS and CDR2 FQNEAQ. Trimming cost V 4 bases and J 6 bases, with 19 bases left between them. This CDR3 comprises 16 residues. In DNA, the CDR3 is TGTGCCAGCAGCTCCTCGGTGGCAGGGACTCCCAATGAGCAGTTCTTC. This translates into CASSSSVAGTPNEQFF.

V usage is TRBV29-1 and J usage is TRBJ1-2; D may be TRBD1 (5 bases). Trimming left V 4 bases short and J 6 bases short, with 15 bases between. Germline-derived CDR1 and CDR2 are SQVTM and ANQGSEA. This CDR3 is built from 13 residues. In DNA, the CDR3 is TGCAGCGTTGTTTCACAGGTGAATCATGGCTACACCTTC. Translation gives CSVVSQVNHGYTF.

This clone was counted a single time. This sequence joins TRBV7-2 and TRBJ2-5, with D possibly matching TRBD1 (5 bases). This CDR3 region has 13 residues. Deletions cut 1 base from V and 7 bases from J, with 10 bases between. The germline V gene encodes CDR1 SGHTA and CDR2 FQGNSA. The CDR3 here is CASSLGGDGTQYF. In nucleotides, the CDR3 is TGTGCCAGCAGCTTAGGGGGCGACGGGACCCAGTACTTC.

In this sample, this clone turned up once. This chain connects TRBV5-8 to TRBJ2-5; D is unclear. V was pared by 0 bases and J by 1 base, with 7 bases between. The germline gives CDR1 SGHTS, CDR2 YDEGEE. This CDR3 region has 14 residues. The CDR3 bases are TGTGCCAGCAGCTTGGGAGTCATCCAAGAGACCCAGTACTTC. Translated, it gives CASSLGVIQETQYF.